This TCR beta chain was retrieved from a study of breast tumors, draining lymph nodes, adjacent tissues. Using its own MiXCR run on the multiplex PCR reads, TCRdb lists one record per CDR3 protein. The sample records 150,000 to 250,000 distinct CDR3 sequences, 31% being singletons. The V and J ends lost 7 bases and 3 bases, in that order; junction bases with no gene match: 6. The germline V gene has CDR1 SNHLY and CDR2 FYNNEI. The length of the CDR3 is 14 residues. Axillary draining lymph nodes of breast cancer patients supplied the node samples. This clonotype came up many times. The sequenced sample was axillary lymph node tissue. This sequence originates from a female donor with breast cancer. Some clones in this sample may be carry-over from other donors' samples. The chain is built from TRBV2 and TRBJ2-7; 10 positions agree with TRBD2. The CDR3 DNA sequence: TGTGCCAGCAAGACCGGACTAGCGGACTACGAGCAGTACTTC. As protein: CASKTGLADYEQYF.